The 15 T cell receptor beta chains reported below all come from one sample, sequenced in a study of T cell responses to AZD1222 COVID-19 vaccine. Here immunoSEQ multiplex PCR was the method, and the copy in TCRdb shows in-frame clones only, minus some. The profile shows more than 150,000 clones, around 87% of them singletons. The starting material was peripheral blood, obtained 28 days after the second AZD1222 dose. The receptors were sampled from an adult who received the AZD1222 COVID-19 vaccine.

The chain carries TRBV9 and TRBJ2-3; D is uncertain. This CDR3 region has 14 residues. V gave up 1 base and J gave up 2 bases, with 8 bases separating them. Germline V gives CDR1 SGDLS, CDR2 YYNGEE. As DNA, the CDR3 is TGTGCCAGCAGCGTAACCGGTCCCACAGATACGCAGTATTTT. Protein: CASSVTGPTDTQYF.

The J gene is TRBJ1-4, the V gene TRBV2, with 8 bases lining up with TRBD1. Germline CDR1 reads SNHLY; CDR2 reads FYNNEI. The V segment lost 2 bases and the J segment 4 bases; nucleotides outside the gene matches: 9. The CDR3 extends over 17 amino acids. The CDR3 region has the DNA TGTGCCAGCAGTGAATTTGGCGGACAGGGCCTTAATGAAAAACTGTTTTTT. Its protein is CASSEFGGQGLNEKLFF.

The genes are TRBV7-3 and TRBJ2-1; 7 bases line up with TRBD1. Trimming took 5 bases from V and 9 from J; bases not matched to a gene: 7. The CDR3 spans 13 residues. CDR1 is SGHTA, CDR2 FQGTGA, per germline. As DNA, the CDR3 is TGTGCCAGCAGCCTCCGACAGGGCGGTGAGCAGTTCTTC. The encoded protein is CASSLRQGGEQFF.

For the CDR3, the DNA is TGTGCCAGCAGCCAGCCAGTCCCTGCAACTAATGAAAAACTGTTTTTT. It yields the protein CASSQPVPATNEKLFF. The V gene is TRBV3-1 (or the pseudogene TRBV3-2), the J gene TRBJ1-4; D not resolved. This CDR3 comprises 16 residues. Germline CDR1 reads LGHDT; CDR2 reads YNNKEL (reference sequence). V shed 3 bases and J shed 0 bases, with 11 bases lying between them.

The chain links TRBV24-1 to TRBJ2-5; weak D call: TRBD2 (5 bases). The germline V gene has CDR1 KGHDR and CDR2 SFDVKD. With 7 bases removed from V and 4 bases from J, the gap between germline ends came to 18 bases. CDR3 length equals 15 residues. The CDR3 sequence: CATSPSTSLGETQYF. CDR3 sequence (DNA): TGTGCCACCAGCCCCTCAACTAGTCTGGGAGAGACCCAGTACTTC.

This chain uses TRBV5-1 with TRBJ1-1; D gene uncertain. The V end lost 0 bases, the J end lost 10 bases, and 19 bases lay between the germline ends. The CDR3 loop spans 15 amino acids. Germline values: CDR1 SGHRS, CDR2 YFSETQ. The CDR3 loop reads CASSLASGPETRAFF. The CDR3 DNA reads TGCGCCAGCAGCTTGGCGTCCGGCCCTGAGACGCGAGCTTTCTTT.

The chain carries TRBV7-9 and TRBJ1-1, with unresolved D. Per germline, CDR1 SEHNR and CDR2 FQNEAQ (reference sequence). Trimming cost V 2 bases and J 2 bases, with 6 bases left between them. The CDR3 length is 13 residues. The CDR3 nucleotides are TGTGCCAGCAGCTTACTCGGAAACACTGAAGCTTTCTTT. This codes for CASSLLGNTEAFF. The full variable domain, with the rest looked up from reference TRBV7-9 and TRBJ1-1, is DTGVSQNPRHKITKRGQNVTFRCDPISEHNRLYWYRQTLGQGPEFLTYFQNEAQLEKSRLLSDRFSAERPKGSFSTLEIQRTEQGDSAMYLCASSLLGNTEAFFGQGTRLTVV.

V is TRBV9 and J is TRBJ1-4, with D maybe TRBD1 (6 bases). This CDR3 has 14 residues. Trimming shortened V by 1 base and J by 7 bases, and 11 bases separated the two germline ends. In germline, CDR1 is SGDLS, CDR2 YYNGEE. CDR3 sequence: CASSVPGGVEKLFF. CDR3 nucleotide sequence: TGTGCCAGCAGCGTACCCGGGGGCGTTGAAAAACTGTTTTTT.

The gene calls are TRBV5-6 and TRBJ2-1; the D is unclear. V was shortened by 2 bases and J by 3 bases, with 3 bases between the two germline ends. CDR1 is SGHDT, CDR2 YYEEEE, per germline. The CDR3 sequence is 12 residues long. The CDR3 DNA reads TGTGCCAGCAGCTTTGACTACAATGAGCAGTTCTTC. It yields the protein CASSFDYNEQFF.

The genes are TRBV11-3 and TRBJ2-2, with TRBD1 matching over 9 bases. J was trimmed by 2 bases and V by 5 bases; bases with no gene match: 6. Germline loops: CDR1 SGHNT, CDR2 YENEEA. This CDR3 comprises 16 residues. CDR3 DNA: TGTGCCAGCAGCCCCCGGACAGGGGATAACACCGGGGAGCTGTTTTTT. It is translated as CASSPRTGDNTGELFF.

This chain connects TRBV9 to TRBJ1-6; D gene unclear. The V end was cut by 6 bases, the J end by 9 bases, with 13 bases between. This CDR3 contains 13 residues. Germline CDR1 SGDLS, CDR2 YYNGEE. This CDR3 reads CASNLREGSPLHF. CDR3 sequence (DNA): TGTGCCAGCAACCTAAGGGAGGGTTCACCCCTCCACTTT.

The chain has TRBV6-6 and TRBJ2-7; tentatively, D is TRBD2 (5 bases). V was cut by 5 bases and J by 7 bases, with 12 bases left in between. The CDR3 totals 12 residues. Germline-derived CDR1 and CDR2 are MNHNY and SVGAGI (reference sequence). CDR3 sequence: CASSEGPREQYF. The CDR3, as DNA: TGTGCCAGCAGTGAGGGCCCCCGAGAGCAGTACTTC.

The genes are TRBV3-1 (or the pseudogene TRBV3-2) and TRBJ2-7; perhaps TRBD1 as D (6 bases). CDR3 length: 18 amino acids. The V end lost 1 base, the J end lost 5 bases, and 24 bases lay between the germline ends. The germline gives CDR1 LGHDT, CDR2 YNNKEL (reference sequence). The CDR3 DNA reads as TGTGCCAGCAGCCAAGTGGGGGCCCCGGGACAATCGGCTAACGAGCAGTACTTC. Translated: CASSQVGAPGQSANEQYF.

This chain uses TRBV7-2 with TRBJ2-1; 8 nucleotides match TRBD2. The CDR3 length is 15 residues. Per germline, CDR1 SGHTA and CDR2 FQGNSA. Trimming took 2 bases from V and 3 from J; bases not matched to a gene: 3. The CDR3 region has the DNA TGTGCCAGCAGCTTACAGCGGGAGTTCTACAATGAGCAGTTCTTC. Its translation: CASSLQREFYNEQFF.

V gene TRBV6-6 combines with J gene TRBJ2-1, with D perhaps matching TRBD2 (5 bases). With 3 bases removed from V and 6 bases from J, the gap between germline ends came to 12 bases. Germline assignment: CDR1 MNHNY and CDR2 SVGAGI (reference sequence). The CDR3 covers 14 residues. The chain's CDR3 is CASSYHGLSNEQFF. The CDR3 nucleotides are TGTGCCAGCAGTTATCACGGACTTTCCAATGAGCAGTTCTTC.